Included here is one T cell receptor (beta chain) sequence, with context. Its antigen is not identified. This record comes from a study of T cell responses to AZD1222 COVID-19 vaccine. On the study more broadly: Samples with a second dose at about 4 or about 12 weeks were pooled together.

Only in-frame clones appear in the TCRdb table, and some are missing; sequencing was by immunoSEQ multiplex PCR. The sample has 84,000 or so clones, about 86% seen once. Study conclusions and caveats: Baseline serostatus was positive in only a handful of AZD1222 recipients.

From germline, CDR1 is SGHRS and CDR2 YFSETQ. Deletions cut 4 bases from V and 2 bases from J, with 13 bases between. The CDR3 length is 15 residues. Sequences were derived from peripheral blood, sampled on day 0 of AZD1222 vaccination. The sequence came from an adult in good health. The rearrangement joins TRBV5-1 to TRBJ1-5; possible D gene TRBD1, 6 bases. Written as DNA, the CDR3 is TGCGCCAGCAGCCCCGCCGGGGGCGGCAATCAGCCCCAGCATTTT. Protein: CASSPAGGGNQPQHF.